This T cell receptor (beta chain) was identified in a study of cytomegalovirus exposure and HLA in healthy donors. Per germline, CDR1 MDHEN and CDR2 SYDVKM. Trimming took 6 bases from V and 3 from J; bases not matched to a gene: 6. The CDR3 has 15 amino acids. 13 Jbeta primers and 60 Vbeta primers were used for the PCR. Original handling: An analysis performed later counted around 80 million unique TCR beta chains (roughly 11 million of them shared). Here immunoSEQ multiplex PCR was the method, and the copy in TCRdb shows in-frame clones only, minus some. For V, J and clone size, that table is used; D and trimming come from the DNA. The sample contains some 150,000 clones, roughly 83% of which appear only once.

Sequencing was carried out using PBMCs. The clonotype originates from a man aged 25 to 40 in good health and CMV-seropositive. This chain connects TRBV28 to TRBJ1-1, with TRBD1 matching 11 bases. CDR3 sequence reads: CASRALGQGDTEAFF. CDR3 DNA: TGTGCCAGCAGAGCGCTGGGACAGGGGGACACTGAAGCTTTCTTT.